The clone carrying this T cell receptor beta chain was detected only a few times. Its antigen remains unknown. The CDR3 is 18 amino acids. Per germline, CDR1 SGDLS and CDR2 YYNGEE. Losses at the gene ends were 0 bases for V and 0 bases for J; bases not matched to a gene: 9. The sample belongs to a study of response to subunit inactivated influenza vaccine. MiXCR, run by TCRdb on the RT-PCR reads, gives a single entry per CDR3 protein. The sample gives approximately 530,000 distinct CDR3 sequences, roughly 7.9% of which show up once; about 12% is in the top ten. General study points: A suggestion made by the authors is that each seasonal influenza vaccination recruits few new T cells.

The sequence came from a man between 50 and 75 years old who received an inactivated influenza vaccine. The chain uses TRBV9 and TRBJ2-1; 7 bases are a match to TRBD2. The sample in question was PBMCs from blood, obtained around 25 months after vaccination. CDR3 nucleotides: TGTGCCAGCAGCGTAGGGGCAAGCGGGGCTAGCTCCTACAATGAGCAGTTCTTC. Encoded protein: CASSVGASGASSYNEQFF.